The subject of this entry is one TCR beta chain. The data originate from a study of blood T cell repertoires in COVID-19. Study-wide background: Material from acute and convalescent COVID-19 was sourced from the United States, Italy and Spain. The analysed material was cDNA or gDNA that came from T cells, B-cell-depleted T cells, or PBMCs.

Authors' analysis steps: Nucleated cell counts were estimated from reference gene primer amplification. Clones were read by immunoSEQ multiplex PCR, and TCRdb kept only the in-frame ones, dropping some. V and J calls and clone size come straight from that table; D and trimming were deduced from the DNA. Altogether roughly 110,000 clones are present, under 90% being singletons, with the ten largest covering more than 13%. Germline V gene data show CDR1 as MNHEY and CDR2 as SVGAGI. V was cut by 6 bases and J by 3 bases, with 17 bases left in between. CDR3 size: 15 residues. The specimen sequenced was peripheral blood. This receptor was obtained from a woman aged 55 to 70 with acute or convalescent COVID-19. This chain links TRBV6-5 with TRBJ1-2, with no clear D. The CDR3, as DNA: TGTGCCAGCAGCCTATCCGTGACGGGAGACTATGGCTACACCTTC. This translates into CASSLSVTGDYGYTF.